Below are 15 T cell receptor beta chains sequenced from a single sample in a study of siplizumab effects on memory and regulatory T cells. Clones were read by immunoSEQ multiplex PCR, and TCRdb kept only the in-frame ones, dropping some. The sample lists around 100,000 clones, about 94% occurring once. Sample: non-Treg CD4+ T cells sorted from blood. These receptors were taken from a human donor in good health.

This chain uses TRBV18 with TRBJ2-1; 7 nucleotides agree with TRBD2. From germline, CDR1 is KGHSH and CDR2 LQKENI. J lost 5 bases, V lost 5 bases, and 15 bases had no gene match. CDR3 length equals 17 residues. The CDR3 nucleotides read TGTGCCAGCTCAAAAATGGCGGGAGAGGGAATACACAATGAGCAGTTCTTC. Its translation: CASSKMAGEGIHNEQFF.

The rearrangement uses TRBV7-3 and TRBJ2-1; no reliable D call. This CDR3 has 15 residues. Trimming took 6 bases from V and 7 from J, leaving 19 bases between them. Germline V gene lookup returns CDR1 SGHTA and CDR2 FQGTGA. Here the CDR3 reads CASRGGPSDRNEQFF. CDR3 nucleotide sequence: TGTGCCAGCAGGGGTGGGCCATCCGACCGGAATGAGCAGTTCTTC.

J is TRBJ2-2 and V is TRBV27, with 13 bases lining up with TRBD2. This CDR3 spans 17 amino acids. Per the germline V gene, CDR1 is MNHEY and CDR2 is SMNVEV (reference sequence). The trim removed 2 bases at V and 6 bases at J, leaving 6 bases unmatched. The DNA of the CDR3 is TGTGCCAGCAGTTTAAGACTAGCGGGAGGTCGGGCCGGGGAGCTGTTTTTT. This sequence encodes CASSLRLAGGRAGELFF.

The chain combines TRBV2 with TRBJ2-1, with 9 bases lining up with TRBD2. Trimming removed 8 bases from V and 9 bases from J; junction bases left unmatched: 11. CDR3 length: 14 amino acids. Per the germline V gene, CDR1 is SNHLY and CDR2 is FYNNEI. CDR3 loop: CASPTGTSNSEQFF. In DNA form, the CDR3 reads TGTGCCAGCCCGACCGGGACTAGCAATAGTGAGCAGTTCTTC.

The gene calls are TRBV11-2 and TRBJ1-3; D is ambiguous. Trimming took 5 bases from V and 0 from J, leaving 11 bases between them. Germline lookup yields CDR1 SGHAT and CDR2 FQNNGV. The CDR3 totals 15 residues. CDR3 nucleotide sequence: TGTGCCAGCAGCCCCCGGACGGACTCTGGAAACACCATATATTTT. This sequence encodes CASSPRTDSGNTIYF. The full variable domain, its missing parts supplied by reference TRBV11-2 and TRBJ1-3, is EAGVAQSPRYKIIEKRQSVAFWCNPISGHATLYWYQQILGQGPKLLIQFQNNGVVDDSQLPKDRFSAERLKGVDSTLKIQPAKLEDSAVYLCASSPRTDSGNTIYFGEGSWLTVV.

This chain uses TRBV9 with TRBJ2-7; D unresolved. Germline V gene lookup returns CDR1 SGDLS and CDR2 YYNGEE. Trimming removed 4 bases at V and 2 bases at J, with 13 bases between. The CDR3 covers 14 residues. The CDR3 DNA is TGTGCCAGCAGCAAGGACGGTTTCGCCTACGAGCAGTACTTC. It codes for CASSKDGFAYEQYF. The whole variable domain, filled in from reference TRBV9 and TRBJ2-7, reads DSGVTQTPKHLITATGQRVTLRCSPRSGDLSVYWYQQSLDQGLQFLIQYYNGEERAKGNILERFSAQQFPDLHSELNLSSLELGDSALYFCASSKDGFAYEQYFGPGTRLTVT.

V usage is TRBV10-3 and J usage is TRBJ2-3; D is ambiguous. This CDR3 is 15 amino acids long. Trimming removed 4 bases at V and 6 bases at J, with 17 bases between. CDR1 is ENHRY and CDR2 is SYGVKD in the germline V gene. CDR3 loop: CAISGARSVGDTQYF. The CDR3 bases are TGTGCCATCAGTGGGGCGCGGAGCGTGGGGGATACGCAGTATTTT.

Here the CDR3 reads CASSLVLADSYEQYF. The CDR3 nucleotides are TGCGCCAGCAGCTTGGTCCTAGCGGACTCCTACGAGCAGTACTTC. The V call is TRBV5-1, the J call TRBJ2-7; the match to TRBD2 covers 7 bases. In germline, CDR1 is SGHRS, CDR2 YFSETQ. This CDR3 is built from 15 residues. V dropped 0 bases and J dropped 0; count of bases not matched to a gene: 3.

This clone showed up just once. This rearrangement joins TRBV4-1 to TRBJ1-2, with D possibly being TRBD1 (6 bases). Looked up from germline, CDR1 is MGHRA and CDR2 is YSYEKL. CDR3 size: 15 residues. Between the trimmed V and J ends, which lost 8 bases and 5 bases, there was a span of 21 bases. The CDR3 loop reads CASARDDGGQYGYTF. The CDR3 region has the DNA TGCGCCAGCGCTCGTGACGATGGGGGACAATATGGCTACACCTTC.

V gene TRBV5-1 combines with J gene TRBJ2-1, with TRBD1 as a possible D gene (6 bases). The CDR3 has 13 residues. Germline V gene data show CDR1 as SGHRS and CDR2 as YFSETQ. Trimming took off 2 bases at V and 8 bases at J, with 11 bases between the two ends. CDR3 loop: CASSFTGSDEQFF. CDR3 DNA: TGCGCCAGCAGCTTTACAGGGTCGGATGAGCAGTTCTTC.

This sequence joins TRBV4-2 and TRBJ2-3; weak D call: TRBD2 (7 bases). V was shortened by 4 bases and J by 0 bases, with 17 bases between the two germline ends. There are 17 residues in the CDR3. Germline CDR1 and CDR2: LGHNA and YNFKEQ. The DNA of the CDR3 is TGTGCCAGCAGCCTTGACGGGGGGCGCCCAAGCACAGATACGCAGTATTTT. Residues: CASSLDGGRPSTDTQYF.

The J gene is TRBJ2-5, the V gene TRBV30; D is ambiguous. Germline V gives CDR1 GTSNPN, CDR2 SVGIG (reference sequence). Trimming left V 4 bases short and J 1 base short, with 10 bases between. The CDR3 extends over 13 amino acids. CDR3 region: CAWNLDTQETQYF. The CDR3 coding sequence is TGTGCCTGGAATCTTGACACCCAAGAGACCCAGTACTTC.

CDR3 region: CATAVLTGENNEQFF. The CDR3 DNA follows: TGTGCCACCGCCGTTCTGACAGGGGAAAACAATGAGCAGTTCTTC. V and J are TRBV10-3 and TRBJ2-1; TRBD1 agrees at 8 bases. This CDR3 has 15 amino acids. Germline loops: CDR1 ENHRY, CDR2 SYGVKD. J gave up 5 bases and V 10 bases, and 13 bases lay outside the gene matches.

The chain recombines TRBV7-8 with TRBJ2-7; D might be TRBD1 (5 bases). V was pared by 5 bases and J by 3 bases, with 14 bases between. Germline assignment: CDR1 SGHVS and CDR2 FQNEAQ. This CDR3 is 14 amino acids long. The CDR3 sequence: CASSPRQNNYEQYF. CDR3 DNA: TGTGCCAGCAGCCCAAGACAGAACAACTACGAGCAGTACTTC.

The J gene is TRBJ2-2, the V gene TRBV6-1; perhaps TRBD1 as D (6 bases). The CDR3 totals 16 residues. The germline V gene has CDR1 MNHNS and CDR2 SASEGT. V was pared by 4 bases and J by 1 base, with 13 bases between. CDR3 nucleotide sequence: TGTGCCAGCAGTGCCGATGGGGGCCGGAACACCGGGGAGCTGTTTTTT. Protein sequence: CASSADGGRNTGELFF.